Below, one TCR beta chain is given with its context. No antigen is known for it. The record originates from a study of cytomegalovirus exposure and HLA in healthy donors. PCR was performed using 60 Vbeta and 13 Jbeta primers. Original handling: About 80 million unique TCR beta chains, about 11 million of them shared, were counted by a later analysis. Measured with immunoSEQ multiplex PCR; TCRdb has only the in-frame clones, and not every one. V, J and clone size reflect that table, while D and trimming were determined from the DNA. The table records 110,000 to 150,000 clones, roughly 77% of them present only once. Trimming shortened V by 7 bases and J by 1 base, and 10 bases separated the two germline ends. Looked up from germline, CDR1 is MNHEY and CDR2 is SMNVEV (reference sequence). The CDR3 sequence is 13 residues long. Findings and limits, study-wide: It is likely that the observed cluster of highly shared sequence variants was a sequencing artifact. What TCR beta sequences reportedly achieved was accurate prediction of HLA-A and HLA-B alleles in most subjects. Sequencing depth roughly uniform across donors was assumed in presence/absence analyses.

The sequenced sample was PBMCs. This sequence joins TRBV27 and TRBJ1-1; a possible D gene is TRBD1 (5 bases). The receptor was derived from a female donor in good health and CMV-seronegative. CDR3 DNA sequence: TGTGCCAGCAACCGAGGACAGAACACTGAAGCTTTCTTT. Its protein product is CASNRGQNTEAFF.